This TCR beta chain was retrieved from a study of control samples from healthy donors and cancer patients. Using immunoSEQ multiplex PCR, the repertoire was profiled, and TCRdb retains in-frame clones only, with some absent. The repertoire holds 50,000 to 55,000 clones, with around nine tenths as singletons. Germline lookup yields CDR1 ENHRY and CDR2 SYGVKD. This CDR3 region has 15 residues. Between the trimmed V and J ends, which lost 3 bases and 1 base, there was a span of 12 bases. This rearrangement joins TRBV10-3 to TRBJ1-1; D unresolved. The sample taken for sequencing was PBMCs. The receptor's source is a man in his forties with colorectal cancer. CDR3 DNA sequence: TGTGCCATCAGTGAATCGACATTCTCGAACACTGAAGCTTTCTTT. It yields the protein CAISESTFSNTEAFF.